The 5 T cell receptor beta chains in this list originate from one sample, sequenced in a study of cytomegalovirus exposure and HLA in healthy donors. The PCR ran on 60 Vbeta and 13 Jbeta primers. Repertoires were generated with immunoSEQ multiplex PCR, while TCRdb's copy carries only in-frame clones and drops some. Of around 190,000 clones in the sample, about four fifths were seen once. Specimen: PBMCs. These receptor sequences come from a female donor in good health and CMV-seronegative.

This clone occurred a few times. CDR3 loop: CASSQPGLASEQYF. The DNA for the CDR3 is TGTGCCAGTAGTCAACCGGGACTAGCGTCCGAGCAGTACTTC. This chain joins TRBV19 and TRBJ2-7; 10 nucleotides line up with TRBD2. V trimming: 5 bases; J trimming: 6 bases; junction bases outside the gene matches: 7. Germline lookup yields CDR1 LNHDA and CDR2 SQIVND (reference sequence). This CDR3 contains 14 residues.

This clone came up once. The V call is TRBV27, the J call TRBJ2-7, with D perhaps TRBD2 (5 bases). V shed 0 bases and J shed 9 bases, with 18 bases lying between them. This CDR3 has 15 residues. From germline, CDR1 is MNHEY and CDR2 SMNVEV (reference sequence). Here the CDR3 reads CASSLSGGFRFGQYF. The CDR3 region has the DNA TGTGCCAGCAGTTTATCGGGCGGGTTCCGCTTCGGGCAGTACTTC.

The chain couples TRBV11-3 to TRBJ2-3; the D gene is possibly TRBD2 (5 bases). Germline CDR1 is SGHNT and CDR2 is YENEEA. Trimming took off 6 bases at V and 6 bases at J, with 13 bases between the two ends. There are 13 residues in the CDR3. In DNA, the CDR3 is TGTGCCAGCAGTCCTACTAGGTTGGATACGCAGTATTTT. This encodes CASSPTRLDTQYF.

This chain links TRBV13 with TRBJ2-1, with a weak D call TRBD2 (6 bases). The CDR3 has 14 amino acids. In germline, CDR1 is PRHDT, CDR2 FYEKMQ (reference sequence). The V gene lost 4 bases and the J gene lost 5 bases, with 12 bases spanning the gap. The CDR3 DNA is TGTGCCAGCAGCTCCCGGGAGTCCGACAATGAGCAGTTCTTC. Protein: CASSSRESDNEQFF.

The gene calls are TRBV11-2 and TRBJ1-1, with D possibly TRBD1 on 6 matching bases. This CDR3 region has 14 residues. From germline, CDR1 is SGHAT and CDR2 FQNNGV. The germline V and J ends were trimmed by 5 bases and 4 bases, with 14 bases remaining between them. CDR3 amino acids: CASSTHRDGTEAFF. The CDR3 nucleotides read TGTGCCAGCAGCACCCACAGGGACGGCACTGAAGCTTTCTTT.